This T cell receptor (beta chain) was profiled in a study of breast tumors, draining lymph nodes, adjacent tissues (dated by TCRdb to the mid-2010s). Regarding the study in general: TCR beta repertoires were compared across tumor, adjacent nontumor tissue and axillary lymph nodes obtained from breast cancer patients. The study was designed to assess the relationships and possible T-cell exchange between tumor, surrounding tissue and draining lymph node repertoires in human breast cancer. Study-wide conclusions, independent of this receptor: The similarity between tumor and nontumor tissue repertoires was significantly greater in luminal-like breast cancer than in basal-like breast cancer. The conclusion that tumor T cells originate in lymph nodes was framed as consistent with a hypothesis rather than directly demonstrated. The data were considered consistent with the idea that most tumor T cells come from the lymph node and then expand in tumor tissue. Tumors showed preferential V and J gene usage, and their T-cell repertoire diversity fell below that of lymph nodes yet above that of nontumor tissue.

The lymph node samples were taken from the axillary draining lymph nodes of breast cancer patients. The instrument given in TCRdb is Illumina HiSeq 2000. TCR beta chain libraries were generated through multiplex PCR amplification. The amplified TCR beta chain products were analyzed by high-throughput sequencing. Starting from the raw public reads, TCRdb applied fastp trimming at Q25, assembled clones with MiXCR and retained in-frame beta chains. Every entry covers one CDR3 protein and lists the most common genes and DNA from its rows. Present in this sample are hundreds of thousands of distinct CDR3 sequences, 32% of which were seen just once. Around 1.5% of the sample goes to the ten largest clones. This clonotype was seen repeatedly, ten times or more. It lacks a known antigen. No qualities accompany the bases; no much larger clone lies one base away. CDR1 and CDR2 are read off the germline V gene as MNHEY and SVGAGI. V is reduced by 4 bases and J by 2 bases, leaving a spacing of 12 bases between them. Inclusive of the bounding cysteine and phenylalanine, the CDR3 is 14 residues long. The entry retains the CDR3 DNA only, 42 bases that are in frame from base 1.

The chain was built from TRBV6-5 and TRBJ2-7, and perhaps TRBD2 as D gene, on 5 matching bases. The sequence came from a female donor with breast cancer. Some clones in this sample may be carry-over from other donors' samples. What was sequenced was axillary lymph node tissue. At the DNA level, the sequence is TGTGCCAGCAGTTGGGAGAGATCTGCCTACGAGCAGTACTTC. Its amino acids are CASSWERSAYEQYF.